A single sample is the source of the 21 T cell receptor beta chains below, sequenced in a study of T cell repertoires in cytomegalovirus infection. TCRdb re-called the reads through MiXCR, storing one row per CDR3 protein. This table holds roughly 280,000 distinct CDR3 sequences, roughly 10% found once. The specimen sequenced was PBMCs. The origin of the receptors is a human donor in good health (CMV status not recorded). Some clones in this sample may be carry-over from other donors' samples.

This sequence joins TRBV27 and TRBJ2-7; 9 nucleotides align to TRBD1. Germline V gene data show CDR1 as MNHEY and CDR2 as SMNVEV (reference sequence). V trimming: 5 bases; J trimming: 3 bases; junction bases outside the gene matches: 5. This CDR3 is 14 amino acids long. CDR3 nucleotides: TGTGCCAGCAGTAAAATGGACAGGGGCTACGAGCAGTACTTC. It encodes CASSKMDRGYEQYF.

This clonotype was seen only a few times. This CDR3 is CASSRPTGADYNEQFF. The DNA of the CDR3 is TGTGCCAGCAGCCGCCCCACAGGGGCGGATTACAATGAGCAGTTCTTC. The V call is TRBV6-6, the J call TRBJ2-1; 7 positions agree with TRBD1. J gave up 4 bases and V 6 bases, and 12 bases lay outside the gene matches. Germline V lookup: CDR1 MNHNY, CDR2 SVGAGI (reference sequence). The CDR3 totals 16 residues.

In its sample, this clonotype was seen many times. The J gene is TRBJ2-1, the V gene TRBV12-3 or TRBV12-4, with a weak D call TRBD2 (6 bases). There are 18 residues in the CDR3. V shed 5 bases and J shed 0 bases, with 20 bases lying between them. For the CDR3, the DNA is TGTGCCAGCAGTGGGACTGGCGCATTCCGAAGCTCCTACAATGAGCAGTTCTTC. This translates into CASSGTGAFRSSYNEQFF.

This clonotype was counted ten times or more. The V and J genes are TRBV4-2 and TRBJ1-1; no firm D call. Trimming removed 5 bases from V and 6 bases from J, with 7 bases in between. This CDR3 has 11 residues. The germline V gene has CDR1 LGHNA and CDR2 YNFKEQ. In nucleotides, the CDR3 is TGTGCCAGCAGCTACCAGTCTGAAGCTTTCTTT. Protein sequence: CASSYQSEAFF.

The chain has TRBV7-9 and TRBJ1-3; D is unresolved. The CDR3 length is 15 residues. Per germline, CDR1 SEHNR and CDR2 FQNEAQ (reference sequence). Trimming took off 5 bases at V and 3 bases at J, with 14 bases between the two ends. The CDR3 reads CASSLELMGGNTIYF. In DNA form, the CDR3 reads TGTGCCAGCAGCCTCGAATTAATGGGTGGAAACACCATATATTTT.

In this sample, this clonotype turned up many times. CDR3 DNA: TGTGCCAGCAGCTTGGGGGGGTGGCACAATGAGCAGTTCTTC. This codes for CASSLGGWHNEQFF. The V and J genes are TRBV7-4 and TRBJ2-1; TRBD2 matches 7 bases. V shed 3 bases, J shed 5 bases, and the junction held 4 bases outside the gene matches. Germline assignment: CDR1 SGHVT and CDR2 SQSDAQ. This CDR3 region has 14 residues. The whole variable domain, filled in from reference TRBV7-4 and TRBJ2-1, reads GAGVSQSPRYKVAKRGRDVALRCDSISGHVTLYWYRQTLGQGSEVLTYSQSDAQRDKSGRPSGRFSAERPERSVSTLKIQRTEQGDSAVYLCASSLGGWHNEQFFGPGTRLTVL.

This clonotype has ten or more counts. This chain connects TRBV2 to TRBJ2-1; D uncertain. The germline CDR1 and CDR2 sequences are SNHLY and FYNNEI. The CDR3 totals 14 residues. V was pared by 2 bases and J by 4 bases, with 9 bases between. DNA for the CDR3: TGTGCCAGCAGTGAATATAGAGATTACAATGAGCAGTTCTTC. Protein sequence: CASSEYRDYNEQFF. Together with reference TRBV2 and TRBJ2-1, the CDR3 gives the full variable domain: EPEVTQTPSHQVTQMGQEVILRCVPISNHLYFYWYRQILGQKVEFLVSFYNNEISEKSEIFDDQFSVERPDGSNFTLKIRSTKLEDSAMYFCASSEYRDYNEQFFGPGTRLTVL.

This clonotype appeared many times. The chain employs TRBV7-8 and TRBJ2-4, with TRBD1 matching over 7 bases. Per the germline V gene, CDR1 is SGHVS and CDR2 is FQNEAQ. The CDR3 totals 17 residues. With 1 base clipped from V and 3 bases from J, the junction kept 9 bases outside the gene matches. The CDR3 is CASSLVVGRGIKNIQYF. The CDR3 DNA reads as TGTGCCAGCAGCTTAGTAGTCGGCAGGGGGATCAAAAACATTCAGTACTTC.

The sample holds many counts of this clonotype. This sequence joins TRBV12-5 and TRBJ2-1; 7 nucleotides agree with TRBD2. This CDR3 contains 17 residues. Germline CDR1 reads LGHNT; CDR2 reads FRNRAP. V lost 6 bases, J lost 1 base, and 12 bases stayed unmatched. CDR3 in amino acids: CASGDEKLAWSYNEQFF. The DNA for the CDR3 is TGTGCTAGTGGAGATGAGAAACTAGCGTGGTCCTACAATGAGCAGTTCTTC. The whole variable domain, remainder taken from reference TRBV12-5 and TRBJ2-1, is DARVTQTPRHKVTEMGQEVTMRCQPILGHNTVFWYRQTMMQGLELLAYFRNRAPLDDSGMPKDRFSAEMPDATLATLKIQPSEPRDSAVYFCASGDEKLAWSYNEQFFGPGTRLTVL.

At least ten counts were recorded for this clonotype. This chain's CDR3 is CASSLGTGGGQPQHF. The CDR3 DNA reads as TGTGCCAGCAGCCTCGGGACAGGGGGAGGTCAGCCCCAGCATTTT. The V gene is TRBV7-2, the J gene TRBJ1-5; 11 positions agree with TRBD1. From germline, CDR1 is SGHTA and CDR2 FQGNSA. This CDR3 contains 15 residues. The V gene end was trimmed by 5 bases and the J gene end by 6 bases; junction bases not matched to a gene: 6.

Ten or more counts support this clonotype. The chain couples TRBV7-8 to TRBJ2-7, with 7 positions matching TRBD2. The CDR3 is made up of 14 amino acids. Germline V lookup: CDR1 SGHVS, CDR2 FQNEAQ. J lost 2 bases, V lost 1 base, and 2 bases had no gene match. CDR3 in amino acids: CASSLGGGPYEQYF. The CDR3 DNA reads as TGTGCCAGCAGCTTAGGCGGGGGTCCCTACGAGCAGTACTTC.

As for this clonotype: This may be a read error: a much more frequent sequence differs by one nucleotide. This chain joins TRBV7-4 and TRBJ2-1; 7 bases align to TRBD2. J was trimmed by 5 bases and V by 11 bases; bases with no gene match: 15. CDR1 is SGHVT, CDR2 SQSDAQ, per germline. This CDR3 is 15 amino acids long. This CDR3 reads CAGTLDFGRDNEQFF. For the CDR3, the DNA is TGTGCCGGCACCTTGGATTTTGGGAGGGACAATGAGCAGTTCTTC.

V and J are TRBV29-1 and TRBJ2-1; TRBD2 matches 7 bases. This CDR3 spans 13 amino acids. Germline values: CDR1 SQVTM, CDR2 ANQGSEA. V lost 6 bases and J lost 5; bases outside the gene matches: 7. The CDR3 region is CSVARDYNNEQFF. In DNA, the CDR3 is TGCAGCGTAGCCCGGGACTACAACAATGAGCAGTTCTTC.

The table lists this clonotype with a few counts. The V and J genes are TRBV14 and TRBJ1-1; no clear D. CDR1 SGHDN and CDR2 FVKESK come from the germline V gene. The CDR3 consists of 13 residues. V was clipped by 0 bases and J by 4 bases, with 6 bases between them. CDR3 DNA sequence: TGTGCCAGCAGCCAAGACCTGGGCACTGAAGCTTTCTTT. Its protein is CASSQDLGTEAFF.

This clonotype was found many times. The CDR3 spells CASRPSGSSSETQYF. The CDR3 DNA follows: TGTGCCAGCAGGCCGAGCGGGAGTTCGTCAGAGACCCAGTACTTC. The rearrangement uses TRBV12-3 or TRBV12-4 and TRBJ2-5; TRBD2 agrees at 8 bases. CDR3 length equals 15 residues. The trim removed 6 bases at V and 4 bases at J, leaving 10 bases unmatched.

CDR3 loop: CASRDTWGEKLFF. The CDR3 DNA reads TGTGCCAGCAGGGACACCTGGGGTGAAAAACTGTTTTTT. This rearrangement joins TRBV28 to TRBJ1-4; D is possibly TRBD1 (5 bases). V was clipped by 6 bases and J by 7 bases, with 12 bases between them. Germline V gives CDR1 MDHEN, CDR2 SYDVKM. This CDR3 contains 13 residues.

The table lists this clonotype with a few counts. The chain couples TRBV20-1 to TRBJ1-5; D might be TRBD1 (5 bases). The length of the CDR3 is 16 residues. The germline V gene has CDR1 DFQATT and CDR2 SNEGSKA (reference sequence). Trimming removed 3 bases at V and 2 bases at J, with 17 bases between. CDR3 nucleotide sequence: TGCAGTGCTAGTAACTTGCAGGGCCAGGGCAATCAGCCCCAGCATTTT. Translated: CSASNLQGQGNQPQHF.

This clonotype was counted ten times or more. The rearrangement joins TRBV12-3 or TRBV12-4 to TRBJ2-5; 9 bases fit TRBD1. The CDR3 sequence is 14 residues long. Trimming removed 7 bases from V and 4 bases from J; junction bases left unmatched: 7. CDR3 protein: CASTDRDRVETQYF. In nucleotides, the CDR3 is TGTGCCAGCACCGACCGGGACAGGGTAGAGACCCAGTACTTC.

This clonotype was seen repeatedly, ten times or more. The chain combines TRBV11-2 with TRBJ2-5, with D perhaps TRBD1 (6 bases). V lost 5 bases to trimming and J lost 2 bases, with 18 bases between them. The CDR3 runs to 16 residues. Germline V gene lookup returns CDR1 SGHAT and CDR2 FQNNGV. CDR3 region: CASSHRQARGQETQYF. As DNA, the CDR3 is TGTGCCAGCAGCCACCGACAGGCTAGGGGGCAAGAGACCCAGTACTTC.

This clonotype was found a few times. The rearrangement joins TRBV29-1 to TRBJ2-7, with a possible D match to TRBD2 (5 bases). Germline values: CDR1 SQVTM, CDR2 ANQGSEA. This CDR3 has 11 amino acids. V lost 6 bases and J 6 bases, leaving 12 bases between the germline ends. The CDR3 DNA reads TGCAGCGTCGTGGAGGCGCCCGAGCAGTACTTC. This encodes CSVVEAPEQYF.

This clonotype was recorded many times. The chain employs TRBV12-3 or TRBV12-4 and TRBJ1-2; D is uncertain. V lost 5 bases, J lost 0 bases, and 4 bases lay in between. The CDR3 has 12 residues. The CDR3 spells CASSGTNYGYTF. DNA of the CDR3: TGTGCCAGCAGTGGGACTAACTATGGCTACACCTTC.